This entry describes one TCR beta chain. Its antigen is currently unknown. Primers included in the PCR were 60 Vbeta and 13 Jbeta primers. TCRdb keeps only in-frame clones here, not all; method: immunoSEQ multiplex PCR. The table shows 85,000 to 90,000 clones, with roughly 80% occurring only once. The data were taken from a study of cytomegalovirus exposure and HLA in healthy donors. The study, taken as a whole, reports: TCR beta sequences reportedly predicted the HLA-A and HLA-B alleles of most subjects accurately.

Germline loops: CDR1 SGHRS, CDR2 YFSETQ. V was pared by 7 bases and J by 5 bases, with 11 bases of the junction left unmatched. The CDR3 sequence is 15 residues long. The sequence came from a man in his thirties or forties in good health and CMV-seropositive. The chain employs TRBV5-1 and TRBJ2-3, with 9 bases lining up with TRBD2. Sample: PBMCs. CDR3 nucleotides: TGCGCCAGCTTGGCGGGGGGGCCGTTAATAGATACGCAGTATTTT. Amino acid sequence: CASLAGGPLIDTQYF.